The clone carrying this T cell receptor (beta chain) was detected a few times. The antigen remains undetermined. Trimming took 6 bases from V and 8 from J; bases not matched to a gene: 8. The V gene's germline CDR1 is MNHEY and CDR2 SMNVEV (reference sequence). The CDR3 totals 14 residues. This entry belongs to a study of cytomegalovirus exposure and HLA in healthy donors. Study-wide points: Most sequenced TCRs were rare (though some public TCRs occurred in many donors). Sequencing depth across donors, presence/absence analyses assumed, was roughly uniform. A later analysis showed TCR association rates differing by HLA locus, peaking at DRB1 and lowest at HLA-C.

Vbeta (60) and Jbeta (13) primers were used in the PCR. Measured with immunoSEQ multiplex PCR; TCRdb has only the in-frame clones, and not every one. The sample includes under 300,000 clones, about nine tenths seen only once; the top ten take 3% to 4%. Donors likely had unrecorded immune exposures despite being nominally healthy when sampled. The genes are TRBV27 and TRBJ2-1, with 9 bases aligning to TRBD2. Sequenced sample: PBMCs. The sequence was obtained from a man aged 35 to 55 in good health and CMV-seropositive. The CDR3 is CASSAGGPNHEQFF. CDR3 DNA sequence: TGTGCCAGCAGCGCGGGAGGGCCAAACCATGAGCAGTTCTTC.